This T cell receptor (beta chain) was recorded in a study of cytomegalovirus exposure and HLA in healthy donors. Study results and limitations: Most of the TCR beta V segments (in an earlier analysis) were productive either about 90% or about 30% of the time.

13 Jbeta primers and 60 Vbeta primers were used for the PCR. The repertoire was sequenced with immunoSEQ multiplex PCR; TCRdb's copy has only in-frame clones and lacks some. The sample holds about 220,000 clones, less than 85% seen once. Trimming removed 0 bases at V and 1 base at J, with 15 bases between. The CDR3 loop spans 16 amino acids. Looked up from germline, CDR1 is GTSNPN and CDR2 is SVGIG (reference sequence). Comment on this clone: Its antigen remains unidentified.

The genes are TRBV30 and TRBJ1-1; no reliable D call. Sequenced: PBMCs. The receptor comes from a man aged 18-30 years in good health and CMV-seronegative. The CDR3 DNA reads as TGTGCCTGGAGTGTACGATTCTTAGGGAGGAACACTGAAGCTTTCTTT. This gives the protein CAWSVRFLGRNTEAFF.